This passage covers 18 T cell receptor beta chains from one sample sequenced in a study of blood T cell repertoires in COVID-19. Produced via immunoSEQ multiplex PCR; TCRdb's table is partial and in-frame only. Of 120,000 to 150,000 clones detected, 85% appear once; the ten largest clones hold approximately 2.7%. The sequenced sample was peripheral blood. These receptors originate from a woman in her thirties or forties with active or convalescent COVID-19.

The V gene is TRBV27, the J gene TRBJ1-1, with 7 nucleotides matching TRBD1. V dropped 5 bases and J dropped 1; count of bases not matched to a gene: 4. Germline V CDR1 and CDR2: MNHEY, SMNVEV (reference sequence). The CDR3 is 14 amino acids. The CDR3 loop is CASSKGQANTEAFF. The DNA for the CDR3 is TGTGCCAGCAGTAAAGGACAGGCGAACACTGAAGCTTTCTTT.

This clone was seen only a few times. J is TRBJ2-7 and V is TRBV7-9; 7 positions agree with TRBD1. The CDR3 contains 15 residues. The germline V gene has CDR1 SEHNR and CDR2 FQNEAQ (reference sequence). V was clipped by 5 bases and J by 3 bases; unmatched bases: 10. CDR3 amino acids: CASSRPTGSVYEQYF. CDR3 in DNA: TGTGCCAGCAGCAGACCGACAGGGAGTGTCTACGAGCAGTACTTC.

The chain joins TRBV5-1 to TRBJ2-7; TRBD2 matches 11 bases. The CDR3 has 17 residues. The V gene end was trimmed by 0 bases and the J gene end by 5 bases; junction bases not matched to a gene: 10. The V gene's germline CDR1 is SGHRS and CDR2 YFSETQ. The CDR3 loop is CASSLAGTSGGINEQYF. The CDR3 nucleotides read TGCGCCAGCAGCTTGGCGGGAACTAGCGGGGGTATCAACGAGCAGTACTTC.

V and J are TRBV10-2 and TRBJ2-2, with a weak D call TRBD1 (6 bases). Germline assignment: CDR1 WSHSY and CDR2 SAAADI. V gave up 0 bases and J gave up 1 base, with 15 bases separating them. CDR3 length equals 18 residues. CDR3 sequence reads: CASSESGRGTRNTGELFF. CDR3 nucleotides: TGCGCCAGCAGTGAGTCTGGCAGGGGAACACGGAACACCGGGGAGCTGTTTTTT.

This clone was detected once. J is TRBJ2-6 and V is TRBV6-5, with D perhaps TRBD1 (6 bases). The ends were cut back, 2 bases at V and 1 base at J, with 9 bases in the middle. The CDR3 sequence is 16 residues long. CDR1 and CDR2 (germline): MNHEY, SVGAGI. CDR3 sequence reads: CASSYRTGSGANVLTF. CDR3 in DNA: TGTGCCAGCAGTTACCGCACAGGGTCTGGGGCCAACGTCCTGACTTTC.

The CDR3 DNA sequence: TGTGCCAGTAGTATAGGGGGGGTCACGAACACTGAAGCTTTCTTT. It specifies CASSIGGVTNTEAFF. This chain uses TRBV19 with TRBJ1-1; D may be TRBD1 (5 bases). Trimming removed 1 base from V and 1 base from J, with 10 bases in between. CDR3 length: 15 amino acids. Germline values: CDR1 LNHDA, CDR2 SQIVND (reference sequence).

The V call is TRBV5-1, the J call TRBJ1-3, with D possibly TRBD1 on 6 matching bases. The V end lost 4 bases, the J end lost 6 bases, and 17 bases lay between the germline ends. The CDR3 runs to 15 residues. Germline V lookup: CDR1 SGHRS, CDR2 YFSETQ. CDR3 sequence reads: CASSRGQPAANTIYF. DNA for the CDR3: TGCGCCAGCAGCCGCGGACAGCCGGCGGCAAACACCATATATTTT.

This clone showed up just once. Here the CDR3 reads CASSSPPGVQGYTF. DNA of the CDR3: TGTGCCAGCAGCTCACCCCCGGGGGTCCAAGGCTACACCTTC. The chain employs TRBV9 and TRBJ1-2; D might be TRBD1 (5 bases). Trimming took off 4 bases at V and 8 bases at J, with 18 bases between the two ends. The CDR3 is made up of 14 amino acids. Germline values: CDR1 SGDLS, CDR2 YYNGEE.

In its sample, this clone was seen once. The chain is built from TRBV7-2 and TRBJ2-5; 13 bases match TRBD2. The V and J ends lost 3 bases and 4 bases, in that order; junction bases with no gene match: 2. This CDR3 is 15 amino acids long. CDR1 is SGHTA and CDR2 is FQGNSA in the germline V gene. CDR3 nucleotides: TGTGCCAGCAGCTTGAGGACTAGCGGGAGAGAGACCCAGTACTTC. Its protein is CASSLRTSGRETQYF. Full variable domain (remainder filled in from reference TRBV7-2 and TRBJ2-5): GAGVSQSPSNKVTEKGKDVELRCDPISGHTALYWYRQSLGQGLEFLIYFQGNSAPDKSGLPSDRFSAERTGGSVSTLTIQRTQQEDSAVYLCASSLRTSGRETQYFGPGTRLLVL.

The chain carries TRBV5-1 and TRBJ2-1; weak D call: TRBD2 (5 bases). Germline V CDR1 and CDR2: SGHRS, YFSETQ. Trimming cost V 2 bases and J 2 bases, with 11 bases left between them. The CDR3 spans 15 residues. The CDR3 DNA reads as TGCGCCAGCAGCTTAACGGGGAATGCCTACAATGAGCAGTTCTTC. Amino acids: CASSLTGNAYNEQFF.

The V and J genes are TRBV20-1 and TRBJ2-7; 14 bases align to TRBD2. Germline V gene data show CDR1 as DFQATT and CDR2 as SNEGSKA (reference sequence). This CDR3 is built from 19 residues. After removal of 3 bases from V and 6 bases from J, the junction contained 19 bases not matched to a gene. This CDR3 is CSASPDGTSGRSISGEQYF. The CDR3 DNA is TGCAGTGCTAGTCCCGATGGGACTAGCGGGAGATCTATTTCGGGCGAGCAGTACTTC.

The rearrangement joins TRBV11-2 to TRBJ2-1; unclear D gene. Germline CDR1 SGHAT, CDR2 FQNNGV. V was clipped by 3 bases and J by 3 bases, with 6 bases between them. CDR3 length equals 13 residues. The CDR3 reads CASSFAVYNEQFF. The CDR3 coding sequence is TGTGCCAGCAGCTTCGCGGTCTACAATGAGCAGTTCTTC.

This chain links TRBV30 with TRBJ2-6; D is perhaps TRBD2 (5 bases). Trimming shortened V by 8 bases and J by 4 bases, and 12 bases separated the two germline ends. Germline V gives CDR1 GTSNPN, CDR2 SVGIG (reference sequence). The CDR3 extends over 13 amino acids. The CDR3 nucleotides are TGTGCCCGTGAGGGTGCCGGGGCCAACGTCCTGACTTTC. Its protein is CAREGAGANVLTF.

The V and J genes are TRBV19 and TRBJ1-1; no clear D. V lost 6 bases, J lost 2 bases, and 13 bases lay in between. The CDR3 extends over 14 amino acids. Germline V gene lookup returns CDR1 LNHDA and CDR2 SQIVND (reference sequence). CDR3 sequence (DNA): TGTGCCAGTAGCCTACAGACGGTTAACACTGAAGCTTTCTTT. Encoded protein: CASSLQTVNTEAFF.

The chain joins TRBV28 to TRBJ1-5; no firm D call. Trimming stripped 2 bases from V and 4 bases from J, with 18 bases between. CDR3 length: 17 residues. Germline V gene lookup returns CDR1 MDHEN and CDR2 SYDVKM. CDR3 bases: TGTGCCAGCAGTTTAGGGCCCGCAGGCACGGGGAATCAGCCCCAGCATTTT. Amino acid sequence: CASSLGPAGTGNQPQHF. Supplemented by reference TRBV28 and TRBJ1-5, the full variable domain reads DVKVTQSSRYLVKRTGEKVFLECVQDMDHENMFWYRQDPGLGLRLIYFSYDVKMKEKGDIPEGYSVSREKKERFSLILESASTNQTSMYLCASSLGPAGTGNQPQHFGDGTRLSIL.

The chain couples TRBV7-6 to TRBJ2-2, with a tentative D call TRBD1 (5 bases). Trimming stripped 1 base from V and 3 bases from J, with 15 bases between. The CDR3 covers 17 residues. Germline values: CDR1 SGHVS, CDR2 FNYEAQ. The CDR3 protein is CASSLVGQGKHTGELFF. DNA for the CDR3: TGTGCCAGCAGCTTAGTGGGGCAGGGTAAACACACCGGGGAGCTGTTTTTT.

V and J are TRBV9 and TRBJ2-3; 14 bases are a match to TRBD2. In germline, CDR1 is SGDLS, CDR2 YYNGEE. The CDR3 is 17 amino acids. The J segment lost 1 base and the V segment lost 2 bases, leaving 3 bases of the junction unmatched. The CDR3 nucleotides read TGTGCCAGCAGCGTTCCGGGACTAGCGGGGGGCACAGATACGCAGTATTTT. Its protein product is CASSVPGLAGGTDTQYF. Using reference TRBV9 and TRBJ2-3 for the parts outside the CDR3, the full variable domain is DSGVTQTPKHLITATGQRVTLRCSPRSGDLSVYWYQQSLDQGLQFLIQYYNGEERAKGNILERFSAQQFPDLHSELNLSSLELGDSALYFCASSVPGLAGGTDTQYFGPGTRLTVL.

This chain links TRBV4-1 with TRBJ2-3, with TRBD2 matching 10 bases. J was trimmed by 6 bases and V by 2 bases; bases with no gene match: 8. The germline V gene encodes CDR1 MGHRA and CDR2 YSYEKL. The CDR3 totals 16 residues. This CDR3 is CASSQTLAGAQDTQYF. CDR3 bases: TGCGCCAGCAGCCAAACCCTAGCGGGGGCCCAGGATACGCAGTATTTT.